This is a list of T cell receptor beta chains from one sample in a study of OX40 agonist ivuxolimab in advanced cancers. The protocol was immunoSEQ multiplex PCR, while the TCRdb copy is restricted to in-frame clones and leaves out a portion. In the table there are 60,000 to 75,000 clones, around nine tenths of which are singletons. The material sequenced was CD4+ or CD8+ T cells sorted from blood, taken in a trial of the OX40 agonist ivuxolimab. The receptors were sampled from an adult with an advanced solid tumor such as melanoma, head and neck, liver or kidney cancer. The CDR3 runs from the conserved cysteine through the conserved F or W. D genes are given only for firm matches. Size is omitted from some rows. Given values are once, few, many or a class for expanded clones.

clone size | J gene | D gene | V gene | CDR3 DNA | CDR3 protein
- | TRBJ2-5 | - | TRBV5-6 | TGTGCCAGCAGCTTGAGGGGGGGCGTTCAGGAGACCCAGTACTTC | CASSLRGGVQETQYF
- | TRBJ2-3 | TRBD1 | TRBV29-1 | TGCAGCGTTGGGGGGCCCGGGACAGGGGTAGATACGCAGTATTTT | CSVGGPGTGVDTQYF
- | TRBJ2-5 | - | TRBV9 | TGTGCCAGCAGCGTAGATGGCGAGGGCGGAGGGGAGACCCAGTACTTC | CASSVDGEGGGETQYF
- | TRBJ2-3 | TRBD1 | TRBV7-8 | TGTGCCAGCAGCTTTATAGACAGGGTCCCGTACACAGATACGCAGTATTTT | CASSFIDRVPYTDTQYF
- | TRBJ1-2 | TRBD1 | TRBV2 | TGTGCCAGCAGTGTAGGCAGGGAGGGGGCCTATGGCTACACCTTC | CASSVGREGAYGYTF
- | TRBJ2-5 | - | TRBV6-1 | TGTGCCAGCAGCGGGTGGGGCCGTGAGGAGACCCAGTACTTC | CASSGWGREETQYF
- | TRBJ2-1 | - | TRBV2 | TGTGCCAGCACAGGACCCTGGGGCAATGAGCAGTTCTTC | CASTGPWGNEQFF
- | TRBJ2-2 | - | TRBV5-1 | TGCGCCAGCAGCTTACAGAGCATATCGTCCGGGGAGCTGTTTTTT | CASSLQSISSGELFF
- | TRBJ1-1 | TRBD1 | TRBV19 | TGTGCCACTCTCAGGGGGGGCCCGAACACTGAAGCTTTCTTT | CATLRGGPNTEAFF
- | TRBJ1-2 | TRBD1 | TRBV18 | TGTGCCAGCTCGACGGACAGGGACTATGGCTACACCTTC | CASSTDRDYGYTF
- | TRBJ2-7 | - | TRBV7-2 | TGTGCCAGCAGCAGCCAACAGGGATCTTACGAGCAGTACTTC | CASSSQQGSYEQYF
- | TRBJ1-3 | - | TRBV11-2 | TGTGCCAGCAGCTTAGGAAGCACATTTGGAAACACCATATATTTT | CASSLGSTFGNTIYF
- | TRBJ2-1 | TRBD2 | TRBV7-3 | TGTGCCAGCAGCTCCGGGCCGGGGGGAGAGCAGTTCTTC | CASSSGPGGEQFF
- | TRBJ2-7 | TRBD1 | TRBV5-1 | TGCGCCAGCAGCTTAGGGACAGGGGAGCACGAGCAGTACTTC | CASSLGTGEHEQYF
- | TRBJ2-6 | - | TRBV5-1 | TGCGCCAGCAGCTTGGCCGTTGGCACTGGGGCCAACGTCCTGACTTTC | CASSLAVGTGANVLTF
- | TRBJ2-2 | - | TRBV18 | TGTGCCAGCTCACCGGACAGTCCGAACACCGGGGAGCTGTTTTTT | CASSPDSPNTGELFF
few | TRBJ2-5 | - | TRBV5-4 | TGTGCCAGCAGCCGGGACCTATGGGAGACCCAGTACTTC | CASSRDLWETQYF
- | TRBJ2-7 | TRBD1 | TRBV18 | TGTGCCAGCTCTCCTTCGGGGACAGGGTCCGAGCAGTACTTC | CASSPSGTGSEQYF
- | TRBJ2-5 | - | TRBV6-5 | TGTGCCAGCAGTTCTCCTCCGGGGCCCAAAGAGACCCAGTACTTC | CASSSPPGPKETQYF
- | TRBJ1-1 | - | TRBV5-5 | TGTGCCAGCAGCTTGAGGCAGGGGAACACTGAAGCTTTCTTT | CASSLRQGNTEAFF
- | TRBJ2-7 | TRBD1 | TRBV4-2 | TGTGCCAGCAGCCAAGATAGGGGACAGGGCTTAGAGCAGTACTTC | CASSQDRGQGLEQYF
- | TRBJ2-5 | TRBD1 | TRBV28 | TGTGCCAGCAGTTTATGGGGGACAGGCGGAGAGACCCAGTACTTC | CASSLWGTGGETQYF
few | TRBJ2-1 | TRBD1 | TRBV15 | TGTGCCACCAGCAGAGCCCCGACAGGGTCGAACAATGAGCAGTTCTTC | CATSRAPTGSNNEQFF
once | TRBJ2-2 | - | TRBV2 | TGTGCCAGCAGTGAATCTTACACCGGGGAGCTGTTTTTT | CASSESYTGELFF
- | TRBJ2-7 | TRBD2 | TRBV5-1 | TGCGCCAGCACGCTAAGCGGGAGCTCCTACGAGCAGTACTTC | CASTLSGSSYEQYF
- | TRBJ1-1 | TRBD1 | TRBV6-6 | TGTGCCAGCAGTTACTTACCGACAGGGGTGGGCACTGAAGCTTTCTTT | CASSYLPTGVGTEAFF
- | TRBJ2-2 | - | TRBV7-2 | TGTGCCAGCAGCTCCGGGACTGGAAGATCGAACACCGGGGAGCTGTTTTTT | CASSSGTGRSNTGELFF
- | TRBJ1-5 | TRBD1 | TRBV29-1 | TGCAGCGTTGGGGGACAGCGCAATCAGCCCCAGCATTTT | CSVGGQRNQPQHF
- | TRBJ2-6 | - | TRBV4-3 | TGCGCCAGCAGCCAAGGGTTTGCAGGGCTTGGGGCCAACGTCCTGACTTTC | CASSQGFAGLGANVLTF
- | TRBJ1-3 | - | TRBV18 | TGTGCCAGCTCACCATCGACTGACTCTGGAAACACCATATATTTT | CASSPSTDSGNTIYF
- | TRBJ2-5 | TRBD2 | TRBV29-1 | TGCAGCGTCGCACGGGACCCGGGGGGAGAGACCCAGTACTTC | CSVARDPGGETQYF
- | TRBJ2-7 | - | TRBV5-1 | TGCGCCAGCAGCTTAGAGGGCTACGAGCAGTACTTC | CASSLEGYEQYF
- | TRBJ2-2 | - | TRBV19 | TGTGCCAGTAGTGCTAAGGGACAGAACACCGGGGAGCTGTTTTTT | CASSAKGQNTGELFF
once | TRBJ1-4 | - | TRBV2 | TGTGCCAGCAGTGTGAGGGGATTCGGTGAAAAACTGTTTTTT | CASSVRGFGEKLFF
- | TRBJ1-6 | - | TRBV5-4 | TGTGCCAGCAGCCCTAAGGGAGAGGATTCACCCCTCCACTTT | CASSPKGEDSPLHF
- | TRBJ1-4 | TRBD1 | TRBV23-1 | TGCGCCAGCAGTCATGGACAGGGGGCGGCTAATGAAAAACTGTTTTTT | CASSHGQGAANEKLFF
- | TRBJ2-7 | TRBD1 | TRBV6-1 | TGTGCCAGCAGGGAGACAGGGTTTGACTACGAGCAGTACTTC | CASRETGFDYEQYF
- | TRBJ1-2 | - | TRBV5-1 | TGCGCCAGCAGCTGGTGGACCGGGGATGGCTACACCTTC | CASSWWTGDGYTF
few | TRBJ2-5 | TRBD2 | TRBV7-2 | TGTGCCAGCAGCCTAGGACTAGTGGGCGAGACCCAGTACTTC | CASSLGLVGETQYF
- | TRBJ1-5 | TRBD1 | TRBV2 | TGTGCCAGCAGTGGAACAGGGGAGCTTCAGCCCCAGCATTTT | CASSGTGELQPQHF
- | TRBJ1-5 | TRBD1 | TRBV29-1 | TGCAGCGTTAAAACCGGGACAGGGAATCAGCCCCAGCATTTT | CSVKTGTGNQPQHF
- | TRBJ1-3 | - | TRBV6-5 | TGTGCCAGCAGTTACAACAGGGATGGAAACACCATATATTTT | CASSYNRDGNTIYF
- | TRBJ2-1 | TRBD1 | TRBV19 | TGTGCCAGTAGTGGGGACAGGGGGGGGAATGAGCAGTTCTTC | CASSGDRGGNEQFF
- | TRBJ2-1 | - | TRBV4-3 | TGCGCCAGCAGCCAAGACCGCAGCTCGCTCGGAAATGAGCAGTTCTTC | CASSQDRSSLGNEQFF
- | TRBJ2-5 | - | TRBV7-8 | TGTGCCAGCAGCCAAACAGGGCGAGGGGAGACCCAGTACTTC | CASSQTGRGETQYF
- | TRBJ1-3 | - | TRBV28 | TGTGCCAGCAGTTTCGGTACTGAGGACACCATATATTTT | CASSFGTEDTIYF
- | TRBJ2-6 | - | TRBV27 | TGTGCCAGCAGTTCCCGTAGTCGACCGTCCTCTGGGGCCAACGTCCTGACTTTC | CASSSRSRPSSGANVLTF
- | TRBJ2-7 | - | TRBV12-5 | TGTGCTAGTGCCCAGGGTTTTGGGGAGCAGTACTTC | CASAQGFGEQYF
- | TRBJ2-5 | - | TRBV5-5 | TGTGCCAGCAGCTCCAGGGCTCAAGAGACCCAGTACTTC | CASSSRAQETQYF
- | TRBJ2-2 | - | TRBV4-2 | TGTGCCAGCAGCCAAGTCGGGGGCGGGGCGGACACCGGGGAGCTGTTTTTT | CASSQVGGGADTGELFF
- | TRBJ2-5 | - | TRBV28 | TGTGCCAGCAGTTGGACGGATCAAGAGACCCAGTACTTC | CASSWTDQETQYF
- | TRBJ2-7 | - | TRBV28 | TGTGCCAGCAGTTTAGGGACAACCTACGAGCAGTACTTC | CASSLGTTYEQYF
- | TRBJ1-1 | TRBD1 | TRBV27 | TGTGCCAGCAGGAACAACAGGGGGCGGACTGAAGCTTTCTTT | CASRNNRGRTEAFF